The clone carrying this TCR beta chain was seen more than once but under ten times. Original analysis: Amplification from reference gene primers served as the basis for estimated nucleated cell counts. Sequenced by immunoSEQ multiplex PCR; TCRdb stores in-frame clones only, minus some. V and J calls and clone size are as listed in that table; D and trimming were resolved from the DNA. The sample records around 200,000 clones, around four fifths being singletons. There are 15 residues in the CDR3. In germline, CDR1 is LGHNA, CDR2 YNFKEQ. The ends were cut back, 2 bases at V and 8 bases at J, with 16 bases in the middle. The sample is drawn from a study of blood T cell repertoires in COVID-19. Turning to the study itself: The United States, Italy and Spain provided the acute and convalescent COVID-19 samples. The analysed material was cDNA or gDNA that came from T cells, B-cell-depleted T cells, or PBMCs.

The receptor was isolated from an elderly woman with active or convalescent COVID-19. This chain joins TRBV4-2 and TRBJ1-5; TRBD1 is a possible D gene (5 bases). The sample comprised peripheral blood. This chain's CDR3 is CASSQNSGLLEPQHF. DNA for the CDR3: TGTGCCAGCAGCCAAAATTCGGGACTTTTGGAGCCCCAGCATTTT.